In its sample, the clone carrying this T cell receptor beta chain was seen once. The data originate from a study of blood T cell repertoires in COVID-19. Participant ages covered about 18 to 95 years across 25 or so US areas. The CDR3 covers 13 residues. The germline V and J ends were trimmed by 5 bases and 4 bases, with 11 bases remaining between them. The germline CDR1 and CDR2 sequences are SGHTA and FQGTGA. Libraries were prepared by immunoSEQ multiplex PCR; TCRdb keeps only in-frame clonotypes and omits some of them. The sample lists some 290,000 clones, roughly 91% occurring once. The genes are TRBV7-3 and TRBJ2-5, with D tentatively TRBD1 (7 bases). The sequence was obtained from a woman in her forties with acute COVID-19. The sample was PBMCs or T cells enriched from blood (not recorded which). This CDR3 is CASSRQGGETQYF. The DNA for the CDR3 is TGTGCCAGCAGCCGACAGGGAGGAGAGACCCAGTACTTC.